What follows describes a single T cell receptor beta chain. The CDR3 has 16 residues. The germline CDR1 and CDR2 sequences are KGHSH and LQKENI. Trimming pared 0 bases from V and 6 bases from J, leaving 15 bases between. The method was immunoSEQ multiplex PCR; TCRdb's version includes in-frame clones alone and lacks a portion of them. The table lists under 150,000 clones, about 93% of them singletons, with around 1.6% in the top ten. This entry belongs to a study of control samples from healthy donors and cancer patients. The sequence was collected from a middle-aged man with head and neck cancer. The material sequenced was PBMCs. The rearrangement links TRBV18 to TRBJ2-1; D may be TRBD1 (6 bases). The CDR3 DNA follows: TGTGCCAGCTCACCACCCCAGGGGCGATCGAGCAATGAGCAGTTCTTC. Translation: CASSPPQGRSSNEQFF.